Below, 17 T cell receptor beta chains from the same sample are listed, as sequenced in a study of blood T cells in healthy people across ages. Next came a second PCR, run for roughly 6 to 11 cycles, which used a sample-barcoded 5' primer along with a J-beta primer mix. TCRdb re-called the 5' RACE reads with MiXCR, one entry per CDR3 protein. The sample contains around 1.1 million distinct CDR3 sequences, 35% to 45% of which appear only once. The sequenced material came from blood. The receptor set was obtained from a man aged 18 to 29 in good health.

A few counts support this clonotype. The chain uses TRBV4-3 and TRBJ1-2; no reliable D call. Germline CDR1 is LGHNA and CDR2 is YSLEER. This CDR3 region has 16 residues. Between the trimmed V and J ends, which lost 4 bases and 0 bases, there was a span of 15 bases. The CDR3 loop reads CASSRYRRGANYGYTF. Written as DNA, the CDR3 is TGCGCCAGCAGCCGATACCGACGGGGAGCTAACTATGGCTACACCTTC.

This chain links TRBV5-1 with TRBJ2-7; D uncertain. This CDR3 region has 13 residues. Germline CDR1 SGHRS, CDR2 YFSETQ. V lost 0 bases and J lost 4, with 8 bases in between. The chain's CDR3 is CASSLGELYEQYF. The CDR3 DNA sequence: TGCGCCAGCAGCTTGGGGGAACTTTACGAGCAGTACTTC.

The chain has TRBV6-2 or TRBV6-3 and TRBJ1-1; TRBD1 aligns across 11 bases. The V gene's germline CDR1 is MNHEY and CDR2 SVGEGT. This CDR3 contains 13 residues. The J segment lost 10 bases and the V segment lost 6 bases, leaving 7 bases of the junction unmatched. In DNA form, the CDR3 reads TGTGCCAGCAGGGGGACAGGGGGTCTAGGAGCTTTCTTT. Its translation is CASRGTGGLGAFF.

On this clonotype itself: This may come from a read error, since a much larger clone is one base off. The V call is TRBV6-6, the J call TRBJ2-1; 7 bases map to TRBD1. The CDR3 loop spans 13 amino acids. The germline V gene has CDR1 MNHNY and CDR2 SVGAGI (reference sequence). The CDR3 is CARSYWDSNEQFF. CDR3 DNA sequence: TGTGCCCGCAGTTACTGGGACAGCAATGAGCAGTTCTTC.

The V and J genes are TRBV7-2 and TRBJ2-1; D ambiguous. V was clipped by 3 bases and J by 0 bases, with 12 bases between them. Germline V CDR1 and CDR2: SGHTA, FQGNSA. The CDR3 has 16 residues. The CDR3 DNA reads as TGTGCCAGCAGCTTCTTCCGGCAGAGCTCCTACAATGAGCAGTTCTTC. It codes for CASSFFRQSSYNEQFF.

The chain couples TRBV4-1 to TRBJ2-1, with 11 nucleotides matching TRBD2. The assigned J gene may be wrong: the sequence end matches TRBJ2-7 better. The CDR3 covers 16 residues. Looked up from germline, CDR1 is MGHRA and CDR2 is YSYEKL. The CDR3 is CASSHRLAGSYNEQYF. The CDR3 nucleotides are TGCGCCAGCAGCCACCGACTAGCGGGGTCCTACAATGAGCAGTACTTC.

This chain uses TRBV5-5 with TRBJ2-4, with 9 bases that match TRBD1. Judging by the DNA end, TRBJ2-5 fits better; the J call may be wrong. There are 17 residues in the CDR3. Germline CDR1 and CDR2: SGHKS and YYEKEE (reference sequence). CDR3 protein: CASSLQSGTGSQETQYF. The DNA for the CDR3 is TGTGCCAGCAGCTTACAGTCCGGGACAGGGAGTCAAGAGACCCAGTACTTC.

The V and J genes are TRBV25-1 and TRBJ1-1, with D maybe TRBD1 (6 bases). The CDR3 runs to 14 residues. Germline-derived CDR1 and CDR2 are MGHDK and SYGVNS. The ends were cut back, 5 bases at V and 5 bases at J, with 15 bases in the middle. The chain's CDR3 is CASSRRGRRTEAFF. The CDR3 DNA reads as TGTGCCAGCAGTAGGCGGGGGCGCAGAACTGAAGCTTTCTTT.

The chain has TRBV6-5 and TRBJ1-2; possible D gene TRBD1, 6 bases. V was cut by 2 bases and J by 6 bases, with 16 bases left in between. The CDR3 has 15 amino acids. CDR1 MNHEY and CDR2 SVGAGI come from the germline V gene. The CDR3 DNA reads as TGTGCCAGCAGTTACGCCGGGGGGGGGCGAAATGGCTACACCTTC. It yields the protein CASSYAGGGRNGYTF.

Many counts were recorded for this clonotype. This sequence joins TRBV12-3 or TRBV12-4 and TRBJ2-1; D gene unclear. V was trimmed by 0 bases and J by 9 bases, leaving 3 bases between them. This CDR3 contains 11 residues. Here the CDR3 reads CASSLAGEQFF. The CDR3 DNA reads TGTGCCAGCAGTTTAGCGGGTGAGCAGTTCTTC.

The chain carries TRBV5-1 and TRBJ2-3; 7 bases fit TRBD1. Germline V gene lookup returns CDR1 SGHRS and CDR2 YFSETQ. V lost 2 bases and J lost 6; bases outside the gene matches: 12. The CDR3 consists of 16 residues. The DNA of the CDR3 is TGCGCCAGCAGCTTTAATTCCCGACAGGGAAGGGATACGCAGTATTTT. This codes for CASSFNSRQGRDTQYF.

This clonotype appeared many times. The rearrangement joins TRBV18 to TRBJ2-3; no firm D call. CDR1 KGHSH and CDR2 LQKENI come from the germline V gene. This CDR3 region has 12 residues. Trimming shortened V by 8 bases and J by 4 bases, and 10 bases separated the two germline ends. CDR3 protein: CASSPLADTQYF. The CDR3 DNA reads TGTGCCAGCAGTCCCTTGGCAGATACGCAGTATTTT.

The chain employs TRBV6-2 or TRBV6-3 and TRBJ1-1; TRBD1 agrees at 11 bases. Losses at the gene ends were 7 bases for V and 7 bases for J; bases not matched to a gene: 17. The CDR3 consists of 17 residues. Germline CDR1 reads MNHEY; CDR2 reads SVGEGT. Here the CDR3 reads CASNAPDRGRVGNEAFF. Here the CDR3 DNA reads TGTGCCAGCAACGCGCCGGACAGGGGGCGCGTCGGGAATGAAGCTTTCTTT.

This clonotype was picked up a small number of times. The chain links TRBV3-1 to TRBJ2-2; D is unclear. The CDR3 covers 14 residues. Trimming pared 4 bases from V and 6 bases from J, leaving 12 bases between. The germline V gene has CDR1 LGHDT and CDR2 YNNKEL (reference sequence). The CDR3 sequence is CASSPFTGSGELFF. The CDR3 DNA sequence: TGTGCCAGCAGCCCCTTTACCGGATCCGGGGAGCTGTTTTTT.

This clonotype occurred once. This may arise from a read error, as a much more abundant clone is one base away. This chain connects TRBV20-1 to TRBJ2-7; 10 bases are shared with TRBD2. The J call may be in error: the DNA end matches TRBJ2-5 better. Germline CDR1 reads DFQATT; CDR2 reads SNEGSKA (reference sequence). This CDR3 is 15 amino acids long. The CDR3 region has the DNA TGCAGTACTAGTCGAGCGGGGGGGTTGAAAGAGACCCAGTACTTC. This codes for CSTSRAGGLKETQYF.

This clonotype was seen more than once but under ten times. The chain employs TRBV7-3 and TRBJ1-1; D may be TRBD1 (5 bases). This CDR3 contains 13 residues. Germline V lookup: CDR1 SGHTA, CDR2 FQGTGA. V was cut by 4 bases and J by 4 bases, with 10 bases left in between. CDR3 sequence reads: CASSSRGVTEAFF. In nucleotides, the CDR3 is TGTGCCAGCAGCTCCCGGGGGGTCACTGAAGCTTTCTTT.

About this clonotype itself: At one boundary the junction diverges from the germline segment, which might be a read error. The CDR3 loop reads CASSYDMGYNGQFF. The CDR3 DNA follows: TGTGCCAGCAGCTACGACATGGGCTACAATGGGCAGTTCTTC. The chain couples TRBV6-6 to TRBJ2-1; D call uncertain. The CDR3 has 14 amino acids. Germline V CDR1 and CDR2: MNHNY, SVGAGI (reference sequence).